This T cell receptor beta chain came from a study of T cells in Graves' hyperthyroidism and ophthalmopathy. Background on the study: Peripheral blood was taken when the disease was first diagnosed, before any treatment began.

TCR beta CDR3 regions were amplified from RNA. HTBI primers drove first-round RT-PCR of the TCR CDR3. TCRdb independently ran MiXCR on the multiplex PCR reads; one entry per CDR3 protein. The table lists a few hundred thousand distinct CDR3 sequences, about 15% of them singletons, with approximately 14% in the top ten. Notes on this clonotype: The target antigen is unknown.

The CDR3 consists of 17 residues. Trimming removed 2 bases from V and 0 bases from J; junction bases left unmatched: 6. CDR1 and CDR2 from the germline V gene are MDHEN and SYDVKM. Study-wide results and limits: With a median lead of approximately 6.4 months before onset, the model predicted ophthalmopathy. Most thyroid clonotypes expanded above 0.001 appeared in blood too.

Patients aged 18 to 65 had newly diagnosed hyperthyroidism lasting under 2 months. The specimen sequenced was blood. The receptor comes from a woman aged 18-30 years with Graves' hyperthyroidism. J is TRBJ2-1 and V is TRBV28, with 8 positions matching TRBD2. This chain's CDR3 is CASSLPRGGSSYNEQFF. The CDR3 DNA sequence: TGTGCCAGCAGTTTACCCCGGGGGGGGAGCTCCTACAATGAGCAGTTCTTC. The variable domain in full, with the rest retrieved from reference TRBV28 and TRBJ2-1, is DVKVTQSSRYLVKRTGEKVFLECVQDMDHENMFWYRQDPGLGLRLIYFSYDVKMKEKGDIPEGYSVSREKKERFSLILESASTNQTSMYLCASSLPRGGSSYNEQFFGPGTRLTVL.